This entry features one T cell receptor (delta chain) sequence. Its cognate antigen has yet to be identified. The protein recorded in TCRdb matches a much larger clone and deviates from this DNA's translation at residue 13, suggesting a read error; the protein here is obtained by translating the DNA. The data are from a study of gamma-delta T cells after stem cell transplantation (dated by TCRdb to about 2016). Relative to germline, V is missing 3 bases and J is missing 9 bases, with 15 bases of the junction outside any gene match. The CDR3, cysteine through phenylalanine, is 19 amino acids long. The DNA shown is the 57-base CDR3, in frame from base 1. The germline V gene provides CDR1 GEAIGNYY and CDR2 EKD. Library preparation employed RT-PCR. The instrument given in TCRdb is Illumina MiSeq. Via CATT, TCRdb reprocessed the public reads, and rows with identical DNA were then joined. Present in this sample are thousands of delta-chain clones, approximately 1.9% of which were seen just once. Clones ranked in the top ten supply just under 20% of the sample.

Sequenced input: gamma-delta T cells. The receptor was isolated from a human donor. It is not recorded whose cells these are; they may come from a transplant donor. The V and J genes are TRDV2 and TRDJ3; 11 central bases correspond to TRDD3. The CDR3 region has the sequence CACDPVLGDINRGTRQMFF. The DNA is as follows: TGTGCCTGTGACCCTGTACTGGGGGATATCAACCGGGGCACCCGACAGATGTTTTTC.